These 26 T cell receptor beta chains originate from one sample sequenced in a study of blood T cell repertoires in COVID-19. The repertoire was sequenced with immunoSEQ multiplex PCR; TCRdb's copy has only in-frame clones and lacks some. The sample records roughly 200,000 clones, around 85% being singletons. Sequenced: peripheral blood. These receptor sequences come from a human donor with active or convalescent COVID-19. The donor label of this sample is uncertain.

The genes are TRBV30 and TRBJ2-5; 11 bases map to TRBD2. The CDR3 consists of 15 residues. With V trimmed by 0 bases and J by 5 bases, 5 bases remained unmatched. CDR1 and CDR2 (germline): GTSNPN, SVGIG (reference sequence). The CDR3 spells CAWSVVAGGPETQYF. The CDR3 DNA reads as TGTGCCTGGAGTGTAGTAGCGGGGGGGCCGGAGACCCAGTACTTC.

The V gene is TRBV7-7, the J gene TRBJ2-5; the D gene is possibly TRBD1 (5 bases). Per the germline V gene, CDR1 is SSHAT and CDR2 is FNYEAQ (reference sequence). The CDR3 covers 14 residues. Trimming removed 1 base from V and 4 bases from J, with 10 bases in between. The CDR3 DNA is TGTGCCAGCAGCTTAGTAGGGGCAGGAGAGACCCAGTACTTC. This codes for CASSLVGAGETQYF.

The V gene is TRBV4-1, the J gene TRBJ2-5, with D possibly TRBD1 on 6 matching bases. The CDR3 is 15 amino acids. Germline V CDR1 and CDR2: MGHRA, YSYEKL. V lost 2 bases, J lost 5 bases, and 15 bases lay in between. The CDR3 is CASSQLQGLWETQYF. As DNA, the CDR3 is TGCGCCAGCAGCCAATTACAGGGCTTGTGGGAGACCCAGTACTTC.

V and J are TRBV5-1 and TRBJ2-5; a weak D match, TRBD2 (6 bases). The CDR3 covers 14 residues. In germline, CDR1 is SGHRS, CDR2 YFSETQ. V lost 5 bases to trimming and J lost 2 bases, with 13 bases between them. This CDR3 is CASRKVAVQETQYF. The CDR3 DNA sequence: TGCGCCAGCAGGAAGGTAGCGGTTCAAGAGACCCAGTACTTC.

The rearrangement links TRBV28 to TRBJ1-2, with unresolved D. The germline gives CDR1 MDHEN, CDR2 SYDVKM. V was pared by 3 bases and J by 4 bases, with 12 bases between. The CDR3 sequence is 14 residues long. CDR3 DNA: TGTGCCAGCAGTTTGGAGGGAGCTAGCTATGGCTACACCTTC. This translates into CASSLEGASYGYTF.

The chain links TRBV30 to TRBJ2-5, with 9 bases identical to TRBD2. Trimming at V came to 3 bases and at J to 6 bases, leaving 8 bases not matched to a gene. The germline gives CDR1 GTSNPN, CDR2 SVGIG (reference sequence). The CDR3 extends over 14 amino acids. As DNA, the CDR3 is TGTGCCTGGAGAGGGGCGGGAGGGCCGCAGACCCAGTACTTC. This translates into CAWRGAGGPQTQYF.

The V call is TRBV5-4, the J call TRBJ1-4; the match to TRBD1 covers 7 bases. The V segment lost 0 bases and the J segment 8 bases; nucleotides outside the gene matches: 7. Germline V lookup: CDR1 SGHNT, CDR2 YYREEE (reference sequence). This CDR3 spans 15 amino acids. This CDR3 is CASSLETGLEEKLFF. The DNA of the CDR3 is TGTGCCAGCAGCTTGGAGACAGGGTTGGAAGAAAAACTGTTTTTT.

For the CDR3, the DNA is TGTGCCAGTAGTTTATGGACTAGCGGAGCCCTTGAGCAGTTCTTC. Amino acids: CASSLWTSGALEQFF. V usage is TRBV19 and J usage is TRBJ2-1, with 10 bases lining up with TRBD2. The CDR3 extends over 15 amino acids. After removal of 5 bases from V and 9 bases from J, the junction contained 10 bases not matched to a gene. The germline V gene encodes CDR1 LNHDA and CDR2 SQIVND (reference sequence).

This clone was seen many times. This rearrangement joins TRBV4-1 to TRBJ1-2; 8 positions match TRBD1. Trimming took 6 bases from V and 8 from J; bases not matched to a gene: 20. The CDR3 runs 17 residues. Germline CDR1 MGHRA, CDR2 YSYEKL. As DNA, the CDR3 is TGCGCCAGCAGACTATCGGTCCTCGGGACAGGCCCTCGAGGCTACACCTTC. This gives the protein CASRLSVLGTGPRGYTF.

This chain uses TRBV24-1 with TRBJ2-3, with D possibly being TRBD1 (7 bases). V dropped 10 bases and J dropped 10 bases, with 20 bases sitting between them. This CDR3 comprises 13 residues. Germline CDR1 and CDR2: KGHDR and SFDVKD. The CDR3 bases are TGTGCCACTCGGAGCGAAGCCAGGGGGGCGCAGTATTTT. This codes for CATRSEARGAQYF.

CDR3 sequence: CASSLRTSDYNEQFF. CDR3 coding DNA: TGTGCCAGCAGCTTGCGGACTAGCGATTACAATGAGCAGTTCTTC. The chain joins TRBV11-2 to TRBJ2-1, with TRBD2 identical over 9 bases. The germline V gene has CDR1 SGHAT and CDR2 FQNNGV. V shed 3 bases and J 4 bases; nucleotides not matched to a gene: 4. The CDR3 covers 15 residues. Supplemented by reference TRBV11-2 and TRBJ2-1, the full variable domain reads EAGVAQSPRYKIIEKRQSVAFWCNPISGHATLYWYQQILGQGPKLLIQFQNNGVVDDSQLPKDRFSAERLKGVDSTLKIQPAKLEDSAVYLCASSLRTSDYNEQFFGPGTRLTVL.

As DNA, the CDR3 is TGTGCCAGCAGCTTCACAGGGGGCACGCAGTATTTT. This codes for CASSFTGGTQYF. The chain joins TRBV7-2 to TRBJ2-3, with TRBD1 matching over 9 bases. Trimming cost V 3 bases and J 9 bases; bases outside gene matches: 1. Germline CDR1 SGHTA, CDR2 FQGNSA. CDR3 length equals 12 residues. Drawing the rest from reference TRBV7-2 and TRBJ2-3, the complete variable domain is GAGVSQSPSNKVTEKGKDVELRCDPISGHTALYWYRQSLGQGLEFLIYFQGNSAPDKSGLPSDRFSAERTGGSVSTLTIQRTQQEDSAVYLCASSFTGGTQYFGPGTRLTVL.

This CDR3 reads CASSTTSGRAGDTQYF. CDR3 nucleotides: TGTGCCAGCTCTACGACTAGCGGGAGGGCCGGAGATACGCAGTATTTT. V and J are TRBV18 and TRBJ2-3; the match to TRBD2 covers 14 bases. The V gene's germline CDR1 is KGHSH and CDR2 LQKENI. This CDR3 region has 16 residues. J lost 5 bases, V lost 6 bases, and 7 bases had no gene match.

The count of this clone is one. V is TRBV29-1 and J is TRBJ2-5; a possible D gene is TRBD1 (6 bases). V lost 6 bases to trimming and J lost 5 bases, with 13 bases between them. The CDR3 is made up of 12 amino acids. From germline, CDR1 is SQVTM and CDR2 ANQGSEA. The CDR3 DNA is TGCAGCGTGAAGACAGGAAAGGAGACCCAGTACTTC. It specifies CSVKTGKETQYF.

J is TRBJ2-7 and V is TRBV21-1; the DNA was not compared with TRBD2, the D call given in the table. TRBV21-1 is designated a pseudogene. The CDR3 has 15 amino acids. CDR3 amino acids: CASSRAGVYSHEQYF. The CDR3 DNA reads as TGTGCCAGCAGCAGGGCGGGAGTTTACTCCCACGAGCAGTACTTC.

CDR3: CASSGRASQETQYF. The CDR3 DNA follows: TGTGCCAGCTCCGGGAGGGCCTCCCAAGAGACCCAGTACTTC. The V and J genes are TRBV18 and TRBJ2-5; 8 bases line up with TRBD2. Germline V gene data show CDR1 as KGHSH and CDR2 as LQKENI. V dropped 6 bases and J dropped 1; count of bases not matched to a gene: 4. This CDR3 comprises 14 residues.

The chain is built from TRBV7-2 and TRBJ1-3; D might be TRBD1 (5 bases). CDR1 and CDR2 from the germline V gene are SGHTA and FQGNSA. The V end was cut by 5 bases, the J end by 0 bases, with 17 bases between. This CDR3 spans 17 amino acids. CDR3 nucleotides: TGTGCCAGCAGCCCATTCTCCTTCAGGGCCTCTGGAAACACCATATATTTT. Translated, it gives CASSPFSFRASGNTIYF.

This chain uses TRBV24-1 with TRBJ2-1, with 8 bases identical to TRBD2. Germline values: CDR1 KGHDR, CDR2 SFDVKD. Germline trimming cut 3 bases from V and 5 bases from J; bases unmatched to any gene: 5. This CDR3 has 15 residues. The CDR3: CATSDRGGPNNEQFF. In nucleotides, the CDR3 is TGTGCCACCAGTGATCGCGGGGGGCCCAACAATGAGCAGTTCTTC.

The rearrangement joins TRBV27 to TRBJ2-5, with a weak D call TRBD2 (5 bases). The germline V and J ends were trimmed by 0 bases and 3 bases, with 8 bases remaining between them. The CDR3 consists of 14 residues. Germline CDR1 reads MNHEY; CDR2 reads SMNVEV (reference sequence). The CDR3 is CASSLSMREETQYF. In DNA, the CDR3 is TGTGCCAGCAGTTTATCAATGAGGGAAGAGACCCAGTACTTC.

V gene TRBV29-1 combines with J gene TRBJ1-5; 9 bases map to TRBD1. Losses at the gene ends were 4 bases for V and 6 bases for J; bases not matched to a gene: 4. Germline V gene sequence: CDR1 SQVTM, CDR2 ANQGSEA. The CDR3 has 13 residues. The CDR3 sequence is CSVVTGGGQPQHF. The CDR3 nucleotides are TGCAGCGTTGTTACAGGGGGCGGTCAGCCCCAGCATTTT.

This chain uses TRBV24-1 with TRBJ2-3, with TRBD2 identical over 10 bases. CDR1 and CDR2 from the germline V gene are KGHDR and SFDVKD. V shed 4 bases, J shed 4 bases, and the junction held 7 bases outside the gene matches. The CDR3 is 16 residues long. CDR3 in amino acids: CATSDPSGRAADTQYF. CDR3 DNA sequence: TGTGCCACCAGTGACCCCAGCGGGAGGGCCGCAGATACGCAGTATTTT.

The chain couples TRBV2 to TRBJ2-2; D ambiguous. Germline V lookup: CDR1 SNHLY, CDR2 FYNNEI. V gave up 3 bases and J gave up 1 base, with 9 bases separating them. This CDR3 contains 15 residues. DNA of the CDR3: TGTGCCAGCAGTGATGGTGCAGGGAACACCGGGGAGCTGTTTTTT. Amino acids: CASSDGAGNTGELFF.

The rearrangement uses TRBV25-1 and TRBJ2-5, with 9 bases lining up with TRBD2. CDR3 length equals 16 residues. Germline trimming cut 2 bases from V and 4 bases from J; bases unmatched to any gene: 8. Germline CDR1 MGHDK, CDR2 SYGVNS. DNA for the CDR3: TGTGCCAGCAGTGAAACCCGACCTAGCGGGATAGAGACCCAGTACTTC. The encoded protein is CASSETRPSGIETQYF.

The chain is built from TRBV21-1 and TRBJ2-1; the table's TRBD2 call for D was not verified on the DNA. TRBV21-1 is designated a pseudogene. CDR3 length equals 17 residues. As DNA, the CDR3 is TGTGCCAGCAGCAAAATAGCGGGAGGGCCGGATTACAATGAGCAGTTCTTC. Its protein is CASSKIAGGPDYNEQFF.

This clone was counted between two and nine times. The chain recombines TRBV29-1 with TRBJ2-7, with 8 bases aligning to TRBD2. With 1 base clipped from V and 7 bases from J, the junction kept 12 bases outside the gene matches. The CDR3 extends over 15 amino acids. Per the germline V gene, CDR1 is SQVTM and CDR2 is ANQGSEA. The CDR3 sequence is CSVEGSGGGTIEQYF. CDR3 nucleotides: TGCAGCGTTGAAGGGAGCGGGGGAGGGACGATTGAGCAGTACTTC.

In DNA form, the CDR3 reads TGTGCCAGCAGCTTGGGAGGGGGCGACTACAATGAGCAGTTCTTC. It specifies CASSLGGGDYNEQFF. This chain connects TRBV5-6 to TRBJ2-1; 7 bases align to TRBD1. Germline values: CDR1 SGHDT, CDR2 YYEEEE. CDR3 length: 15 amino acids. With V trimmed by 0 bases and J by 3 bases, 3 bases remained unmatched.